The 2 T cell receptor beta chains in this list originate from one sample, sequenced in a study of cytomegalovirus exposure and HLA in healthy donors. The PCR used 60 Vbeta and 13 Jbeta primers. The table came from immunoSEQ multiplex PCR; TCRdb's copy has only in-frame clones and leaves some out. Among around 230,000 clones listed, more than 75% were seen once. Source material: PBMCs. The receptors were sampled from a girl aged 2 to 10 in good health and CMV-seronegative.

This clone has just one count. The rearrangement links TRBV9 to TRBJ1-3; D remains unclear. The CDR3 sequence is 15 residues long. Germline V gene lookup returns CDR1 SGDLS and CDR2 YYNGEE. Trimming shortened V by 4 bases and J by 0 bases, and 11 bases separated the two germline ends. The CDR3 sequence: CASSSTGSSGNTIYF. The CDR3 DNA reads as TGTGCCAGCAGCTCTACCGGGTCCTCTGGAAACACCATATATTTT.

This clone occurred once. The CDR3 reads CASSQDGLTYEKLFF. In DNA form, the CDR3 reads TGTGCCAGCAGCCAGGACGGACTGACGTATGAAAAACTGTTTTTT. This chain uses TRBV11-2 with TRBJ1-4; D is uncertain. Germline CDR1 and CDR2: SGHAT and FQNNGV. V was shortened by 5 bases and J by 6 bases, with 16 bases between the two germline ends. The CDR3 spans 15 residues.